One and the same sample provided the 27 T cell receptor beta chains below, sequenced in a study of technical replicates of blood from a handful of donors. Libraries were prepared by immunoSEQ multiplex PCR; TCRdb keeps only in-frame clonotypes and omits some of them. The table records around 84,000 clones, around 94% of them present only once. The specimen sequenced was T cells isolated from PBMCs. These receptors were collected from a human donor in good health.

This chain connects TRBV6-6 to TRBJ1-5; 8 bases match TRBD1. The CDR3 covers 14 residues. Trimming at V came to 5 bases and at J to 7 bases, leaving 7 bases not matched to a gene. Germline CDR1 reads MNHNY; CDR2 reads SVGAGI (reference sequence). CDR3 protein: CASSTQGAGQPQHF. The CDR3, as DNA: TGTGCCAGCAGTACTCAGGGGGCCGGGCAGCCCCAGCATTTT.

The chain combines TRBV6-6 with TRBJ2-2, with TRBD2 as a possible D gene (6 bases). Trimming removed 2 bases at V and 2 bases at J, with 9 bases between. The germline V gene encodes CDR1 MNHNY and CDR2 SVGAGI (reference sequence). The CDR3 is 15 amino acids. The CDR3 is CASSYVADNTGELFF. CDR3 coding DNA: TGTGCCAGCAGTTACGTAGCGGATAACACCGGGGAGCTGTTTTTT.

The chain combines TRBV28 with TRBJ2-7; 8 bases fit TRBD2. J gave up 0 bases and V 3 bases, and 7 bases lay outside the gene matches. The CDR3 is 16 residues long. CDR1 is MDHEN, CDR2 SYDVKM, per germline. The CDR3 coding sequence is TGTGCCAGCAGTTTTAATACGGGGGGGGGCTCCTACGAGCAGTACTTC. Translation: CASSFNTGGGSYEQYF.

The chain links TRBV6-5 to TRBJ1-2; D is possibly TRBD1 (5 bases). Germline values: CDR1 MNHEY, CDR2 SVGAGI. There are 14 residues in the CDR3. V lost 1 base to trimming and J lost 1 base, with 7 bases between them. The CDR3 nucleotides are TGTGCCAGCAGTTACTTCGGGGGTAACTATGGCTACACCTTC. Translated: CASSYFGGNYGYTF.

The chain uses TRBV28 and TRBJ2-3; 10 bases fit TRBD2. There are 20 residues in the CDR3. Germline V lookup: CDR1 MDHEN, CDR2 SYDVKM. The V segment lost 4 bases and the J segment 2 bases; nucleotides outside the gene matches: 18. For the CDR3, the DNA is TGTGCCAGCAGTTCCGCCGATCTCCCACTAGCGGGGACAACCACAGATACGCAGTATTTT. It yields the protein CASSSADLPLAGTTTDTQYF.

The chain links TRBV28 to TRBJ2-7; D is perhaps TRBD2 (5 bases). The germline V and J ends were trimmed by 6 bases and 4 bases, with 16 bases remaining between them. The CDR3 covers 14 residues. Per the germline V gene, CDR1 is MDHEN and CDR2 is SYDVKM. The CDR3 DNA sequence: TGTGCCAGCAGAACCCTCGGACTGAGGTACGAGCAGTACTTC. Its protein is CASRTLGLRYEQYF.

The CDR3 nucleotides are TGTGCCAGCAGTGAAGCGCGGGAGGGCACTGAAGCTTTCTTT. It is translated as CASSEAREGTEAFF. The V call is TRBV6-1, the J call TRBJ1-1; no clear D. CDR3 length: 14 residues. Looked up from germline, CDR1 is MNHNS and CDR2 is SASEGT. Trimming took 0 bases from V and 4 from J, leaving 9 bases between them.

The chain has TRBV10-1 and TRBJ2-5; D might be TRBD2 (6 bases). V lost 6 bases and J 5 bases, leaving 13 bases between the germline ends. Looked up from germline, CDR1 is WNHNN and CDR2 is SYGVQD (reference sequence). This CDR3 has 13 residues. CDR3 region: CASSRGLLETQYF. As DNA, the CDR3 is TGCGCCAGCAGCCGAGGACTATTGGAGACCCAGTACTTC.

This chain joins TRBV27 and TRBJ1-2; the D gene is possibly TRBD1 (6 bases). The germline V gene has CDR1 MNHEY and CDR2 SMNVEV (reference sequence). This CDR3 is 11 amino acids long. V dropped 7 bases and J dropped 6 bases, with 9 bases sitting between them. CDR3: CASIYRDGYTF. The CDR3 bases are TGTGCCAGCATATACAGGGATGGCTACACCTTC.

J is TRBJ1-1 and V is TRBV19; D unresolved. V lost 2 bases to trimming and J lost 0 bases, with 7 bases between them. CDR3 length: 14 amino acids. Looked up from germline, CDR1 is LNHDA and CDR2 is SQIVND (reference sequence). CDR3 DNA sequence: TGTGCCAGTAGTATACACATTATGAACACTGAAGCTTTCTTT. Translating it yields CASSIHIMNTEAFF.

This clone came up once. The chain has TRBV9 and TRBJ1-5; 8 nucleotides match TRBD1. The CDR3 is made up of 15 amino acids. The trim removed 2 bases at V and 7 bases at J, leaving 8 bases unmatched. The V gene's germline CDR1 is SGDLS and CDR2 YYNGEE. The DNA for the CDR3 is TGTGCCAGCAGCGTCGGGACAGGATCCAAGCAGCCCCAGCATTTT. This encodes CASSVGTGSKQPQHF.

This chain joins TRBV10-1 and TRBJ2-1, with D tentatively TRBD2 (6 bases). This CDR3 contains 15 residues. V was cut by 2 bases and J by 2 bases, with 10 bases left in between. Germline CDR1 and CDR2: WNHNN and SYGVQD (reference sequence). CDR3 sequence (DNA): TGCGCCAGCAGTGAGGGGGGGACCACCTACAATGAGCAGTTCTTC. Translating it yields CASSEGGTTYNEQFF.

This chain joins TRBV19 and TRBJ1-4; 7 bases fit TRBD1. The trim removed 3 bases at V and 4 bases at J, leaving 5 bases unmatched. The CDR3 has 15 residues. Germline CDR1 reads LNHDA; CDR2 reads SQIVND (reference sequence). CDR3 in amino acids: CASSIRDSLNEKLFF. The CDR3 DNA reads TGTGCCAGTAGTATCCGGGACAGCCTTAATGAAAAACTGTTTTTT.

V gene TRBV6-1 combines with J gene TRBJ1-1, with D tentatively TRBD1 (6 bases). This CDR3 has 13 residues. Germline V gene data show CDR1 as MNHNS and CDR2 as SASEGT. Between the trimmed V and J ends, which lost 4 bases and 5 bases, there was a span of 11 bases. CDR3 amino acids: CASSGQQGTEAFF. DNA of the CDR3: TGTGCCAGCAGTGGGCAACAGGGTACTGAAGCTTTCTTT.

This chain uses TRBV5-1 with TRBJ2-7; D perhaps matches TRBD1 (5 bases). Germline V gene data show CDR1 as SGHRS and CDR2 as YFSETQ. Trimming removed 4 bases from V and 3 bases from J, with 14 bases in between. The CDR3 totals 14 residues. The CDR3: CASSPDEQVYEQYF. DNA of the CDR3: TGCGCCAGCAGCCCCGACGAACAGGTCTACGAGCAGTACTTC. The full variable domain, rest sourced from reference TRBV5-1 and TRBJ2-7, is KAGVTQTPRYLIKTRGQQVTLSCSPISGHRSVSWYQQTPGQGLQFLFEYFSETQRNKGNFPGRFSGRQFSNSRSEMNVSTLELGDSALYLCASSPDEQVYEQYFGPGTRLTVT.

DNA for the CDR3: TGTGCCAGCAGTGACTTCGAAGGGAGCTCCTACGAGCAGTACTTC. As protein: CASSDFEGSSYEQYF. The V call is TRBV6-6, the J call TRBJ2-7; possibly TRBD2 for D (5 bases). The CDR3 contains 15 residues. Per the germline V gene, CDR1 is MNHNY and CDR2 is SVGAGI (reference sequence). The V gene lost 5 bases and the J gene lost 0 bases, with 14 bases spanning the gap.

CDR3 region: CASSLGGGLYEQYF. The CDR3 DNA reads as TGTGCCAGCAGTTTAGGGGGGGGCCTCTACGAGCAGTACTTC. This chain uses TRBV28 with TRBJ2-7; TRBD2 might be the D (7 bases). The CDR3 extends over 14 amino acids. Between the trimmed V and J ends, which lost 2 bases and 3 bases, there was a span of 11 bases. Germline loops: CDR1 MDHEN, CDR2 SYDVKM.

The chain has TRBV18 and TRBJ1-3; D is unclear. V lost 4 bases to trimming and J lost 0 bases, with 10 bases between them. The germline CDR1 and CDR2 sequences are KGHSH and LQKENI. The CDR3 contains 15 residues. The CDR3 coding sequence is TGTGCCAGCTCACGGGCAGGCAGCTCTGGAAACACCATATATTTT. Residues: CASSRAGSSGNTIYF.

This chain connects TRBV19 to TRBJ1-5; 8 bases match TRBD1. CDR1 is LNHDA, CDR2 SQIVND, per germline (reference sequence). The CDR3 sequence is 14 residues long. V trimming: 4 bases; J trimming: 9 bases; junction bases outside the gene matches: 8. This chain's CDR3 is CASSSSGGVPPQHF. The CDR3 nucleotides read TGTGCCAGTAGTAGTTCAGGGGGCGTTCCGCCCCAGCATTTT.

The chain recombines TRBV6-1 with TRBJ1-5, with 9 bases identical to TRBD1. The V gene's germline CDR1 is MNHNS and CDR2 SASEGT. The CDR3 contains 13 residues. V lost 7 bases, J lost 6 bases, and 4 bases stayed unmatched. The CDR3 DNA reads TGTGCCAGCAAGACAGGGGGAGGTCAGCCCCAGCATTTT. Amino acids: CASKTGGGQPQHF.

The gene calls are TRBV29-1 and TRBJ2-4; 9 bases align to TRBD1. V was pared by 7 bases and J by 5 bases, with 3 bases of the junction left unmatched. The CDR3 is 12 residues long. Germline V gene sequence: CDR1 SQVTM, CDR2 ANQGSEA. Here the CDR3 DNA reads TGCAGCGCTACAGGGGGCCAAAACATTCAGTACTTC. Translated, it gives CSATGGQNIQYF. Based on the CDR3 plus reference TRBV29-1 and TRBJ2-4, the full variable domain is SAVISQKPSRDICQRGTSLTIQCQVDSQVTMMFWYRQQPGQSLTLIATANQGSEATYESGFVIDKFPISRPNLTFSTLTVSNMSPEDSSIYLCSATGGQNIQYFGAGTRLSVL.

This chain connects TRBV5-1 to TRBJ1-1; maybe TRBD1 (6 bases). V lost 4 bases to trimming and J lost 8 bases, with 18 bases between them. Germline V gene sequence: CDR1 SGHRS, CDR2 YFSETQ. The CDR3 runs to 14 residues. The CDR3 spells CASSPGMGTPEAFF. The CDR3 DNA reads as TGCGCCAGCAGCCCGGGGATGGGGACACCCGAAGCTTTCTTT.

The gene calls are TRBV19 and TRBJ2-7; 7 bases agree with TRBD1. CDR3 length equals 14 residues. Germline V gives CDR1 LNHDA, CDR2 SQIVND (reference sequence). The V gene end was trimmed by 5 bases and the J gene end by 4 bases; junction bases not matched to a gene: 8. CDR3 sequence reads: CASSRWTGGYEQYF. The CDR3 DNA sequence: TGTGCCAGTAGTCGATGGACAGGAGGTTACGAGCAGTACTTC. The full variable domain, rest sourced from reference TRBV19 and TRBJ2-7, is DGGITQSPKYLFRKEGQNVTLSCEQNLNHDAMYWYRQDPGQGLRLIYYSQIVNDFQKGDIAEGYSVSREKKESFPLTVTSAQKNPTAFYLCASSRWTGGYEQYFGPGTRLTVT.

This clone was counted once. The V and J genes are TRBV25-1 and TRBJ2-7; 10 nucleotides align to TRBD1. From germline, CDR1 is MGHDK and CDR2 SYGVNS. With V trimmed by 3 bases and J by 6 bases, 8 bases remained unmatched. The CDR3 covers 15 residues. CDR3 in amino acids: CASSDLGQGGGEQYF. In DNA, the CDR3 is TGTGCCAGCAGTGACTTAGGACAGGGGGGGGGCGAGCAGTACTTC.

The V and J genes are TRBV6-1 and TRBJ1-5; unclear D gene. Germline lookup yields CDR1 MNHNS and CDR2 SASEGT. The length of the CDR3 is 16 residues. V was clipped by 3 bases and J by 0 bases, with 12 bases between them. The CDR3 loop is CASSEWEGYSNQPQHF. The DNA of the CDR3 is TGTGCCAGCAGTGAGTGGGAGGGTTATAGCAATCAGCCCCAGCATTTT.

The genes are TRBV28 and TRBJ1-5, with 9 bases fitting TRBD1. Germline values: CDR1 MDHEN, CDR2 SYDVKM. This CDR3 has 14 residues. J gave up 7 bases and V 7 bases, and 8 bases lay outside the gene matches. In DNA form, the CDR3 reads TGTGCCAGCATCTTACAGGGGGCGGGGCAGCCCCAGCATTTT. Its protein product is CASILQGAGQPQHF.

The CDR3 region has the DNA TGCGCCAGCAGCCAAAGACTAGTGACGAACGAGCAGTTCTTC. Translation: CASSQRLVTNEQFF. The rearrangement joins TRBV4-1 to TRBJ2-1, with D possibly being TRBD2 (6 bases). The CDR3 contains 14 residues. Germline-derived CDR1 and CDR2 are MGHRA and YSYEKL. Deletions cut 2 bases from V and 10 bases from J, with 15 bases between.